The 32 T cell receptor beta chains below all came from one sample that was sequenced in a study of cytomegalovirus exposure and HLA in healthy donors. PCR used 60 Vbeta primers and 13 Jbeta primers. This table comes from immunoSEQ multiplex PCR, and its TCRdb copy is limited to in-frame clones, with some not included. The data hold 150,000 to 200,000 clones, with around 76% observed a single time. The sequenced material came from PBMCs. The origin of the receptors is a man aged 40-55 years in good health and CMV-seronegative.

This clone appeared a single time. This rearrangement joins TRBV19 to TRBJ1-1, with 7 bases matching TRBD1. V lost 3 bases and J lost 5; bases outside the gene matches: 9. There are 15 residues in the CDR3. Germline V gene sequence: CDR1 LNHDA, CDR2 SQIVND (reference sequence). Written as DNA, the CDR3 is TGTGCCAGTAGTATCCTGACAGGGCGAGGGACTGAAGCTTTCTTT. This codes for CASSILTGRGTEAFF.

The chain has TRBV6-6 and TRBJ1-1; 11 bases agree with TRBD1. Germline CDR1 is MNHNY and CDR2 is SVGAGI (reference sequence). J was trimmed by 8 bases and V by 4 bases; bases with no gene match: 3. The CDR3 is 13 amino acids. Here the CDR3 DNA reads TGTGCCAGCAGTTGGGGGACAGGGGGGGAAGCTTTCTTT. Amino acid sequence: CASSWGTGGEAFF.

A single count supports this clone. The rearrangement joins TRBV7-9 to TRBJ2-5, with TRBD1 as a possible D gene (5 bases). Trimming removed 4 bases at V and 3 bases at J, with 6 bases between. CDR1 is SEHNR and CDR2 is FQNEAQ in the germline V gene (reference sequence). The CDR3 covers 12 residues. CDR3 DNA sequence: TGTGCCAGCAGCTCCAGGGAAGAGACCCAGTACTTC. Translated: CASSSREETQYF.

V gene TRBV6-1 combines with J gene TRBJ2-3; 9 bases align to TRBD2. The CDR3 totals 15 residues. The germline CDR1 and CDR2 sequences are MNHNS and SASEGT. Trimming at V came to 6 bases and at J to 1 base, leaving 5 bases not matched to a gene. The chain's CDR3 is CASREREARTDTQYF. In DNA, the CDR3 is TGTGCCAGCAGAGAGCGGGAGGCCCGCACAGATACGCAGTATTTT.

The chain couples TRBV6-1 to TRBJ2-3; 10 nucleotides align to TRBD1. The V and J ends lost 2 bases and 8 bases, in that order; junction bases with no gene match: 7. Germline V gene lookup returns CDR1 MNHNS and CDR2 SASEGT. The CDR3 sequence is 15 residues long. The CDR3 reads CASSERDRGPGTQYF. For the CDR3, the DNA is TGTGCCAGCAGTGAACGGGACAGGGGCCCAGGTACGCAGTATTTT.

The chain joins TRBV5-1 to TRBJ2-2, with 8 bases identical to TRBD2. The J segment lost 4 bases and the V segment lost 4 bases, leaving 9 bases of the junction unmatched. Looked up from germline, CDR1 is SGHRS and CDR2 is YFSETQ. This CDR3 spans 16 amino acids. The CDR3 protein is CASSPEAGAGTGELFF. Here the CDR3 DNA reads TGCGCCAGCAGCCCCGAAGCGGGAGCTGGCACCGGGGAGCTGTTTTTT.

The J gene is TRBJ2-5, the V gene TRBV7-3; 12 nucleotides match TRBD2. CDR3 size: 13 residues. V shed 6 bases, J shed 5 bases, and the junction held 1 base outside the gene matches. The germline V gene encodes CDR1 SGHTA and CDR2 FQGTGA. The CDR3: CASSLAGGETQYF. CDR3 in DNA: TGTGCCAGCAGTCTAGCGGGAGGGGAGACCCAGTACTTC.

The chain has TRBV5-4 and TRBJ1-2; D uncertain. Per the germline V gene, CDR1 is SGHNT and CDR2 is YYREEE (reference sequence). This CDR3 has 14 residues. The V gene lost 4 bases and the J gene lost 0 bases, with 10 bases spanning the gap. As DNA, the CDR3 is TGTGCCAGCAGCCGGTCGTTAGCTAACTATGGCTACACCTTC. Protein product: CASSRSLANYGYTF.

V is TRBV10-3 and J is TRBJ2-3; D gene ambiguous. The germline V gene encodes CDR1 ENHRY and CDR2 SYGVKD. Trimming shortened V by 6 bases and J by 5 bases, and 9 bases separated the two germline ends. This CDR3 contains 12 residues. CDR3 protein: CAIRTRQDTQYF. The CDR3 DNA is TGTGCCATCAGGACCAGGCAAGATACGCAGTATTTT.

The J gene is TRBJ2-5, the V gene TRBV5-5; 7 bases align to TRBD2. CDR1 is SGHKS, CDR2 YYEKEE, per germline (reference sequence). The CDR3 runs to 14 residues. The V and J ends lost 4 bases and 5 bases, in that order; junction bases with no gene match: 8. CDR3 sequence reads: CASSGRVQGETQYF. CDR3 DNA sequence: TGTGCCAGCAGCGGGAGGGTTCAGGGCGAGACCCAGTACTTC.

The chain is built from TRBV7-9 and TRBJ2-7; 8 bases map to TRBD1. The CDR3 consists of 14 residues. Losses at the gene ends were 3 bases for V and 1 base for J; bases not matched to a gene: 2. Germline CDR1 reads SEHNR; CDR2 reads FQNEAQ (reference sequence). DNA of the CDR3: TGTGCCAGCAGCTTTCGGACAGGGTCCTACGAGCAGTACTTC. It codes for CASSFRTGSYEQYF.

The V and J genes are TRBV7-9 and TRBJ1-2; 9 nucleotides match TRBD1. Germline V gives CDR1 SEHNR, CDR2 FQNEAQ (reference sequence). V shed 5 bases, J shed 8 bases, and the junction held 15 bases outside the gene matches. The CDR3 runs to 16 residues. CDR3 loop: CASSKPGQGSYGGYTF. The CDR3 DNA is TGTGCCAGCAGCAAACCGGGACAGGGTTCGTATGGAGGCTACACCTTC.

The rearrangement links TRBV5-1 to TRBJ2-2; 7 bases map to TRBD2. Per germline, CDR1 SGHRS and CDR2 YFSETQ. This CDR3 is built from 15 residues. V shed 0 bases and J 5 bases; nucleotides not matched to a gene: 4. Here the CDR3 reads CASSLDSGRTGELFF. The CDR3 DNA sequence: TGCGCCAGCAGCTTGGATAGCGGGCGAACCGGGGAGCTGTTTTTT.

The chain is built from TRBV2 and TRBJ1-1; D might be TRBD1 (5 bases). The ends were cut back, 3 bases at V and 1 base at J, with 18 bases in the middle. The CDR3 extends over 17 amino acids. The germline CDR1 and CDR2 sequences are SNHLY and FYNNEI. The CDR3 protein is CASSDHATQVPNTEAFF. The CDR3 DNA is TGTGCCAGCAGTGACCATGCCACACAGGTACCGAACACTGAAGCTTTCTTT.

The table lists this clone with a few counts. The chain is built from TRBV30 and TRBJ2-3; D is ambiguous. The V gene lost 2 bases and the J gene lost 11 bases, with 17 bases spanning the gap. The length of the CDR3 is 13 residues. CDR1 GTSNPN and CDR2 SVGIG come from the germline V gene (reference sequence). This chain's CDR3 is CAWSPPGALGQYF. Here the CDR3 DNA reads TGTGCCTGGAGTCCCCCGGGTGCCCTAGGGCAGTATTTT. Looking up the rest from reference TRBV30 and TRBJ2-3 gives the full variable domain: SQTIHQWPATLVQPVGSPLSLECTVEGTSNPNLYWYRQAAGRGLQLLFYSVGIGQISSEVPQNLSASRPQDRQFILSSKKLLLSDSGFYLCAWSPPGALGQYFGPGTRLTVL.

The chain couples TRBV5-4 to TRBJ2-5, with TRBD2 matching over 14 bases. Looked up from germline, CDR1 is SGHNT and CDR2 is YYREEE (reference sequence). This CDR3 contains 17 residues. The J segment lost 1 base and the V segment lost 4 bases, leaving 6 bases of the junction unmatched. Here the CDR3 DNA reads TGTGCCAGCAGCCCCGGACTAGCGGGAGGCTCCCAAGAGACCCAGTACTTC. Residues: CASSPGLAGGSQETQYF. Based on the CDR3 plus reference TRBV5-4 and TRBJ2-5, the full variable domain is ETGVTQSPTHLIKTRGQQVTLRCSSQSGHNTVSWYQQALGQGPQFIFQYYREEENGRGNFPPRFSGLQFPNYSSELNVNALELDDSALYLCASSPGLAGGSQETQYFGPGTRLLVL.

This clone was recorded once. This chain joins TRBV7-2 and TRBJ2-2, with 7 nucleotides matching TRBD1. The CDR3 spans 14 residues. Per the germline V gene, CDR1 is SGHTA and CDR2 is FQGNSA. V trimming: 3 bases; J trimming: 7 bases; junction bases outside the gene matches: 5. CDR3 residues: CASSLTGRVGELFF. Written as DNA, the CDR3 is TGTGCCAGCAGCTTGACAGGGCGGGTCGGGGAGCTGTTTTTT.

The V call is TRBV14, the J call TRBJ2-5; D is perhaps TRBD1 (7 bases). The CDR3 sequence is 16 residues long. Between the trimmed V and J ends, which lost 4 bases and 2 bases, there was a span of 17 bases. Per germline, CDR1 SGHDN and CDR2 FVKESK. The CDR3 spells CASSPEGGTAQETQYF. CDR3 bases: TGTGCCAGCAGCCCCGAGGGCGGGACAGCTCAAGAGACCCAGTACTTC. The whole variable domain, filled in from reference TRBV14 and TRBJ2-5, reads EAGVTQFPSHSVIEKGQTVTLRCDPISGHDNLYWYRRVMGKEIKFLLHFVKESKQDESGMPNNRFLAERTGGTYSTLKVQPAELEDSGVYFCASSPEGGTAQETQYFGPGTRLLVL.

The CDR3 reads CASGTPSYNEQFF. DNA for the CDR3: TGCGCCAGCGGGACTCCCTCCTACAATGAGCAGTTCTTC. This chain uses TRBV5-1 with TRBJ2-1; maybe TRBD2 (6 bases). The CDR3 sequence is 13 residues long. Germline CDR1 and CDR2: SGHRS and YFSETQ. V was trimmed by 7 bases and J by 0 bases, leaving 8 bases between them.

The gene calls are TRBV6-1 and TRBJ2-1; 9 nucleotides agree with TRBD2. V shed 2 bases, J shed 9 bases, and the junction held 11 bases outside the gene matches. The CDR3 sequence is 16 residues long. Germline-derived CDR1 and CDR2 are MNHNS and SASEGT. As DNA, the CDR3 is TGTGCCAGCAGTGAATTTGGGACTAGCTCATGGTTTGAGCAGTTCTTC. Translated: CASSEFGTSSWFEQFF.

This chain links TRBV7-2 with TRBJ2-1, with 7 positions matching TRBD2. From germline, CDR1 is SGHTA and CDR2 FQGNSA. CDR3 length: 15 residues. V lost 7 bases to trimming and J lost 3 bases; unmatched junction nucleotides: 9. The DNA of the CDR3 is TGTGCCAGCACCTTGGGGGGGGAACGCTACAATGAGCAGTTCTTC. Translating it yields CASTLGGERYNEQFF.

The chain combines TRBV6-1 with TRBJ2-5; the match to TRBD2 covers 10 bases. The better agreement between TRBJ2-7 and the DNA end casts doubt on the J call. Germline V CDR1 and CDR2: MNHNS, SASEGT. This CDR3 is built from 15 residues. CDR3 loop: CASRSLGLAVYEQYF. CDR3 coding DNA: TGTGCCAGCAGGAGCCTCGGACTAGCGGTCTACGAGCAGTACTTC.

V is TRBV6-6 and J is TRBJ1-5, with D unclear. Trimming cost V 8 bases and J 3 bases, with 11 bases left between them. Looked up from germline, CDR1 is MNHNY and CDR2 is SVGAGI (reference sequence). The CDR3 has 13 residues. This CDR3 is CASGLVDNQPQHF. The CDR3 coding sequence is TGTGCCAGCGGCCTCGTTGACAATCAGCCCCAGCATTTT.

The J gene is TRBJ2-2, the V gene TRBV13; the D is unclear. Germline CDR1 PRHDT, CDR2 FYEKMQ (reference sequence). Trimming took 2 bases from V and 0 from J, leaving 10 bases between them. CDR3 length: 16 amino acids. The CDR3 coding sequence is TGTGCCAGCAGCTTATGGTTAACTCCGAACACCGGGGAGCTGTTTTTT. Encoded protein: CASSLWLTPNTGELFF. The full variable domain, completed using reference TRBV13 and TRBJ2-2, is AAGVIQSPRHLIKEKRETATLKCYPIPRHDTVYWYQQGPGQDPQFLISFYEKMQSDKGSIPDRFSAQQFSDYHSELNMSSLELGDSALYFCASSLWLTPNTGELFFGEGSRLTVL.

This clone was observed a handful of times. Within the sample, other DNA sequences also encode this same CDR3. The chain is built from TRBV5-1 and TRBJ2-5, with a tentative D call TRBD1 (6 bases). Germline CDR1 reads SGHRS; CDR2 reads YFSETQ. CDR3 length: 13 residues. Trimming cost V 2 bases and J 5 bases, with 10 bases left between them. CDR3 bases: TGCGCCAGCAGCTTAGGAGACAGGGAGACCCAGTACTTC. Translating it yields CASSLGDRETQYF.

This rearrangement joins TRBV2 to TRBJ1-4; TRBD1 agrees at 9 bases. The CDR3 length is 14 residues. Trimming took 6 bases from V and 7 from J; bases not matched to a gene: 6. Germline CDR1 is SNHLY and CDR2 is FYNNEI. The CDR3 here is CASRDGTGIEKLFF. The CDR3 nucleotides read TGTGCCAGCAGAGACGGGACAGGGATTGAAAAACTGTTTTTT. The full variable domain, completed using reference TRBV2 and TRBJ1-4, is EPEVTQTPSHQVTQMGQEVILRCVPISNHLYFYWYRQILGQKVEFLVSFYNNEISEKSEIFDDQFSVERPDGSNFTLKIRSTKLEDSAMYFCASRDGTGIEKLFFGSGTQLSVL.

The chain joins TRBV19 to TRBJ1-1; 8 bases are shared with TRBD1. The CDR3 runs to 15 residues. Trimming removed 11 bases from V and 3 bases from J; junction bases left unmatched: 14. Germline CDR1 and CDR2: LNHDA and SQIVND (reference sequence). The CDR3 region has the DNA TGTGCCTCCCAACAGGGGGGATTTCGGGACACTGAAGCTTTCTTT. Translating it yields CASQQGGFRDTEAFF. The whole variable domain, filled in from reference TRBV19 and TRBJ1-1, reads DGGITQSPKYLFRKEGQNVTLSCEQNLNHDAMYWYRQDPGQGLRLIYYSQIVNDFQKGDIAEGYSVSREKKESFPLTVTSAQKNPTAFYLCASQQGGFRDTEAFFGQGTRLTVV.

The chain carries TRBV7-8 and TRBJ2-2; D not certain. V lost 1 base, J lost 1 base, and 4 bases lay in between. Germline lookup yields CDR1 SGHVS and CDR2 FQNEAQ. CDR3 length: 14 residues. This CDR3 reads CASSLDWNTGELFF. In DNA form, the CDR3 reads TGTGCCAGCAGCTTAGACTGGAACACCGGGGAGCTGTTTTTT.

This sequence joins TRBV11-1 and TRBJ2-1, with D perhaps TRBD2 (5 bases). The length of the CDR3 is 13 residues. The V and J ends lost 1 base and 8 bases respectively, with 9 bases between them. Per the germline V gene, CDR1 is SGHAT and CDR2 is FQDESV (reference sequence). In DNA, the CDR3 is TGTGCCAGCAGCTTAGGACTAACCGATGAGCAGTTCTTC. Translation gives CASSLGLTDEQFF.

This sequence joins TRBV25-1 and TRBJ2-7, with TRBD1 identical over 9 bases. Germline V gene sequence: CDR1 MGHDK, CDR2 SYGVNS. The length of the CDR3 is 13 residues. The V and J ends lost 6 bases and 5 bases, in that order; junction bases with no gene match: 5. The CDR3 protein is CASRDRDRDEQYF. CDR3 in DNA: TGTGCCAGCAGGGACCGGGACAGGGACGAGCAGTACTTC.

The chain links TRBV7-2 to TRBJ1-1, with 7 bases identical to TRBD1. J was trimmed by 4 bases and V by 5 bases; bases with no gene match: 7. Germline CDR1 is SGHTA and CDR2 is FQGNSA. CDR3 length: 14 amino acids. DNA for the CDR3: TGTGCCAGCAGCATTAGACAGGGAGGCACTGAAGCTTTCTTT. It translates to CASSIRQGGTEAFF. Together with reference TRBV7-2 and TRBJ1-1, the CDR3 gives the full variable domain: GAGVSQSPSNKVTEKGKDVELRCDPISGHTALYWYRQSLGQGLEFLIYFQGNSAPDKSGLPSDRFSAERTGGSVSTLTIQRTQQEDSAVYLCASSIRQGGTEAFFGQGTRLTVV.

J is TRBJ2-3 and V is TRBV19; TRBD2 aligns across 11 bases. CDR3 length: 20 amino acids. Per germline, CDR1 LNHDA and CDR2 SQIVND (reference sequence). The J segment lost 5 bases and the V segment lost 5 bases, leaving 21 bases of the junction unmatched. This CDR3 is CASSGPWGVAGGPRIDTQYF. CDR3 bases: TGTGCCAGTAGTGGACCTTGGGGGGTAGCGGGAGGGCCTCGGATAGATACGCAGTATTTT.